This TCR beta chain emerged from a study of blood T cell repertoires in COVID-19. Study as a whole: The origin of the acute and convalescent COVID-19 samples was the United States, Italy and Spain.

Study members were between roughly 18 and 100 years old and lived in approximately 25 US regions. Each participant's cohort was designated according to participant-reported clinical history. In the authors' workflow: Amplification with reference gene primers provided the estimates of nucleated cell counts. TCRdb keeps only in-frame clones here, not all; method: immunoSEQ multiplex PCR. The D gene and trimming were derived from the DNA, and the V and J assignments and clone size from that table. The table shows about 140,000 clones, with about four fifths occurring only once. V dropped 4 bases and J dropped 10 bases, with 14 bases sitting between them. The germline V gene encodes CDR1 LGHDT and CDR2 YNNKEL (reference sequence). This CDR3 has 14 residues. The sample holds a few counts of this clone.

The genes are TRBV3-1 (or the pseudogene TRBV3-2) and TRBJ1-6; TRBD1 might be the D (5 bases). The sequence was obtained from a woman in her late teens or twenties who had been exposed to COVID-19. The sample taken for sequencing was PBMCs or T cells enriched from blood (not recorded which). The CDR3 DNA reads as TGTGCCAGCAGCCGGGCAGGGCTAAAGTCACCCCTCCACTTT. This gives the protein CASSRAGLKSPLHF.